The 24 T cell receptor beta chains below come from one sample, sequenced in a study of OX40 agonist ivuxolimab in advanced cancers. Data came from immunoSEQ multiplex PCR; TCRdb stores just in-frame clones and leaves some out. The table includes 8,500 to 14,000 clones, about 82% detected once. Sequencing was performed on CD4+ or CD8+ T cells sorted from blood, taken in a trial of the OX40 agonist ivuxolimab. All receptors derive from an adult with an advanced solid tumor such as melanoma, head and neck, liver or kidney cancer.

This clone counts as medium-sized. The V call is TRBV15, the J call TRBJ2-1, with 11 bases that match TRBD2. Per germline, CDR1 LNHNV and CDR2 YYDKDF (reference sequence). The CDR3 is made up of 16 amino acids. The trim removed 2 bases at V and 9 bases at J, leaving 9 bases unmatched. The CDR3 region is CATSRLLAGGGGEQFF. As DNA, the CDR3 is TGTGCCACCAGCAGACTTCTAGCGGGAGGTGGGGGTGAGCAGTTCTTC. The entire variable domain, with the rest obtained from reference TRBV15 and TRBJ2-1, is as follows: DAMVIQNPRYQVTQFGKPVTLSCSQTLNHNVMYWYQQKSSQAPKLLFHYYDKDFNNEADTPDNFQSRRPNTSFCFLDIRSPGLGDTAMYLCATSRLLAGGGGEQFFGPGTRLTVL.

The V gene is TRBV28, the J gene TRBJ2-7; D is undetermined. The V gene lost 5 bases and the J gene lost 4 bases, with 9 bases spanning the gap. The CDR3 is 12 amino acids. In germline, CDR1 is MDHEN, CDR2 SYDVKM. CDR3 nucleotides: TGTGCCAGCAGTCCCCAGGCTTACGAGCAGTACTTC. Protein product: CASSPQAYEQYF.

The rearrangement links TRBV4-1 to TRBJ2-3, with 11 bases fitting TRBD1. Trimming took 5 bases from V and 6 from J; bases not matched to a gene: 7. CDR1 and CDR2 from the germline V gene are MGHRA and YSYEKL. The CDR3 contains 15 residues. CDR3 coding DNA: TGCGCCAGCAGCGTGGGACAGGGGGTCGGGGATACGCAGTATTTT. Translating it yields CASSVGQGVGDTQYF.

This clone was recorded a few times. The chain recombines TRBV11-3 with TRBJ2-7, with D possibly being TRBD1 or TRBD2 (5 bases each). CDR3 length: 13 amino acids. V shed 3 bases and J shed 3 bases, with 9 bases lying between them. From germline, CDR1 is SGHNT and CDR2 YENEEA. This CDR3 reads CASSFSGGYEQYF. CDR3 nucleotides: TGTGCCAGCAGCTTTAGTGGGGGCTACGAGCAGTACTTC.

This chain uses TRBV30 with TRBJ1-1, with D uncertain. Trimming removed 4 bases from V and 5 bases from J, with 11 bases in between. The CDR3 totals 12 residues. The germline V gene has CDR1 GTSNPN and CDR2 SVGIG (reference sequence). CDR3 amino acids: CAWKAGWTEAFF. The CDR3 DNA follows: TGTGCCTGGAAAGCGGGCTGGACTGAAGCTTTCTTT.

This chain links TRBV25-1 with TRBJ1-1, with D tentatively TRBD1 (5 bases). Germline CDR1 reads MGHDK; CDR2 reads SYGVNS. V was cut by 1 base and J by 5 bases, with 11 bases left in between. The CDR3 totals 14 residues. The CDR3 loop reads CASSESGEATEAFF. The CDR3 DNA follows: TGTGCCAGCAGTGAATCGGGGGAGGCAACTGAAGCTTTCTTT. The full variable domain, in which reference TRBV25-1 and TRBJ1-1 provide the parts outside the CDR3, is EADIYQTPRYLVIGTGKKITLECSQTMGHDKMYWYQQDPGMELHLIHYSYGVNSTEKGDLSSESTVSRIRTEHFPLTLESARPSHTSQYLCASSESGEATEAFFGQGTRLTVV.

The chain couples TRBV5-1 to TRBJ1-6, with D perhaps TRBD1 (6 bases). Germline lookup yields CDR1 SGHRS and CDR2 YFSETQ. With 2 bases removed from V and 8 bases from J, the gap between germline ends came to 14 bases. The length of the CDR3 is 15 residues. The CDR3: CASSFAGTRDSPLHF. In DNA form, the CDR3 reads TGCGCCAGCAGCTTTGCCGGGACACGGGATTCACCCCTCCACTTT.

Written as DNA, the CDR3 is TGTGCCAGCAGTTACTCCGCCGGGGAGCTGTTTTTT. Protein product: CASSYSAGELFF. The chain recombines TRBV6-6 with TRBJ2-2, with D hard to call. Germline CDR1 MNHNY, CDR2 SVGAGI (reference sequence). Trimming cost V 0 bases and J 6 bases, with 2 bases left between them. CDR3 length: 12 amino acids.

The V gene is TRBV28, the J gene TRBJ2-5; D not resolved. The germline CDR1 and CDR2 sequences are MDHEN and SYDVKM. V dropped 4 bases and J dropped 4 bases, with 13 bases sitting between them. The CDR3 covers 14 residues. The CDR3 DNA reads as TGTGCCAGCAGTTCGCTAGGAGTCGGAGAGACCCAGTACTTC. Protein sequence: CASSSLGVGETQYF.

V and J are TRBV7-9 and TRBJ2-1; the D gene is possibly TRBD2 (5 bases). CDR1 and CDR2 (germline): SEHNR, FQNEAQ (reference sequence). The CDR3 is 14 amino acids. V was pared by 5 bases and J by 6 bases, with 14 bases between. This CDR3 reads CASSPPPSGNEQFF. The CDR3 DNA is TGTGCCAGCAGCCCACCGCCAAGCGGCAATGAGCAGTTCTTC.

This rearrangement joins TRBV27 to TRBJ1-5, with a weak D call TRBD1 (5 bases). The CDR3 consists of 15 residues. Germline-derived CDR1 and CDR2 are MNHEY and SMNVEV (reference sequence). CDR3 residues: CRPGAGAYSNQPQHF. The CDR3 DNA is TGTCGCCCCGGGGCTGGGGCCTATAGCAATCAGCCCCAGCATTTT.

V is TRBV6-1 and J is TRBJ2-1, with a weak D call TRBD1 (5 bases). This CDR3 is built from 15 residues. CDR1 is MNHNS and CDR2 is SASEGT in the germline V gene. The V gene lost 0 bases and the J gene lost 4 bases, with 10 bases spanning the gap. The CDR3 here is CASSEADTLYNEQFF. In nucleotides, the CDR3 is TGTGCCAGCAGTGAAGCGGACACCTTATACAATGAGCAGTTCTTC.

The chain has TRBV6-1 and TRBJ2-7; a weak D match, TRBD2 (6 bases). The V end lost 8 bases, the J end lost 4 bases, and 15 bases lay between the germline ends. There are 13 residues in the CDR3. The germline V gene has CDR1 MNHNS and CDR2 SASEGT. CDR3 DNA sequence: TGTGCCAGCGAATCGGGACTCCTATACGAGCAGTACTTC. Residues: CASESGLLYEQYF.

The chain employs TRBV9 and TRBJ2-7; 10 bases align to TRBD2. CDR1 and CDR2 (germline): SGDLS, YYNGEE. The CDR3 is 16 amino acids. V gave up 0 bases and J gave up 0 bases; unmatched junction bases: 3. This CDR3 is CASSVALAGDSYEQYF. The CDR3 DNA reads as TGTGCCAGCAGCGTAGCCCTAGCGGGAGACTCCTACGAGCAGTACTTC.

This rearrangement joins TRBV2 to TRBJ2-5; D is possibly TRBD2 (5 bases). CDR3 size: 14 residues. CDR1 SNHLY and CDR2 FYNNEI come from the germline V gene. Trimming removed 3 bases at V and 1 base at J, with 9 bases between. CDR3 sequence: CASSEPSGQETQYF. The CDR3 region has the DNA TGTGCCAGCAGTGAGCCGAGCGGCCAAGAGACCCAGTACTTC.

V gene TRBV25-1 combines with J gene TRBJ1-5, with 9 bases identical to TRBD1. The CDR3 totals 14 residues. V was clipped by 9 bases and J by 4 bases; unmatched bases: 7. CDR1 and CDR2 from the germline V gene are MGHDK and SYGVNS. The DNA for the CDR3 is TGTGCCAGTCCTTCGGGACAGGGTAATCAGCCCCAGCATTTT. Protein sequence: CASPSGQGNQPQHF.

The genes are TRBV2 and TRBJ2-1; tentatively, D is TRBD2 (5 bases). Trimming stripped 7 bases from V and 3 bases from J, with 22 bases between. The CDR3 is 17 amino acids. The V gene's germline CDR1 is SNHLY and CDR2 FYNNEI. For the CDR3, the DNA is TGTGCCAGCATCTCCAGCCCCTCTAGCTCTAACTACAATGAGCAGTTCTTC. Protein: CASISSPSSSNYNEQFF.

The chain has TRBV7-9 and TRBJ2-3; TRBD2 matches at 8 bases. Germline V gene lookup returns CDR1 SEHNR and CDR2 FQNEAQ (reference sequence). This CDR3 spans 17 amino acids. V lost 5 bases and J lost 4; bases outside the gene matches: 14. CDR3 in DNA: TGTGCCAGCAGCCCTCCCTTGGCGGGAGGTCCTGCAGATACGCAGTATTTT. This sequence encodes CASSPPLAGGPADTQYF.

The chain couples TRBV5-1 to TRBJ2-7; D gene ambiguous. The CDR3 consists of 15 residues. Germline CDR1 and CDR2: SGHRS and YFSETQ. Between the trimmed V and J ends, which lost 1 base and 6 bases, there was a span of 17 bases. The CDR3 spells CASSLSIGSILEQYF. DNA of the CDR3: TGCGCCAGCAGCTTGTCAATCGGGTCGATCCTCGAGCAGTACTTC.

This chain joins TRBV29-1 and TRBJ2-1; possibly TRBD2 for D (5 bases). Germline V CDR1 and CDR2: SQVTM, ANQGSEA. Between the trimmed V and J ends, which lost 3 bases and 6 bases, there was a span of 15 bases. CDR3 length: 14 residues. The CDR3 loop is CSVDQPEGVNEQFF. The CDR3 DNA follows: TGCAGCGTTGATCAGCCAGAGGGTGTCAATGAGCAGTTCTTC.

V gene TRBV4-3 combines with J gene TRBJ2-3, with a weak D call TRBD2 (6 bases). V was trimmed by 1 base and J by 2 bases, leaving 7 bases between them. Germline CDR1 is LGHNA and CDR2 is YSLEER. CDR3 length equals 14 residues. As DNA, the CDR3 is TGCGCCAGCAGCCAAGCGGGACTCACAGATACGCAGTATTTT. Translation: CASSQAGLTDTQYF.

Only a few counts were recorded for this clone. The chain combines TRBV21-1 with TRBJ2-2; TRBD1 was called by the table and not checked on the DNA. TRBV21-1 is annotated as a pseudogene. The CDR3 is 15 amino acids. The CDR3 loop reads CASSKAGQNTGELFF. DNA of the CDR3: TGTGCCAGCAGCAAAGCGGGACAGAACACCGGGGAGCTGTTTTTT.

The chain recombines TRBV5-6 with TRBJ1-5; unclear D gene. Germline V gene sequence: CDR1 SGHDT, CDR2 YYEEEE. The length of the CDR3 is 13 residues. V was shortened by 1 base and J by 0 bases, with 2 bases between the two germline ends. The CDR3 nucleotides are TGTGCCAGCAGCTTGAATAGCAATCAGCCCCAGCATTTT. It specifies CASSLNSNQPQHF.

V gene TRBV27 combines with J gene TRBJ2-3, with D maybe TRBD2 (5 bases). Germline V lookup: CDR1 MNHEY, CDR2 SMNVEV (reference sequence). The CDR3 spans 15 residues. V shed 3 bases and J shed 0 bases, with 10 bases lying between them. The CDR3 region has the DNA TGTGCCAGCAGTTTCGAGGGATCTAGCACAGATACGCAGTATTTT. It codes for CASSFEGSSTDTQYF.